This T cell receptor (beta chain) is drawn from a study of blood T cell repertoires in COVID-19 (dated by TCRdb to about 2020). A note on the overall study: Collaborator samples came from the United States, Italy and Spain and covered acute and convalescent phases of COVID-19. The material from the prospective study consisted of cDNA or gDNA derived from T cells, B-cell-depleted T cells, or PBMCs. Subjects who had been exposed to COVID-19, were actively infected with it, or had recovered from it provided the deeply sampled blood TCRbeta repertoires that made up the dataset. The sample metadata nearly always contained a de-identified subject ID, COVID-19 status, age in years and sex. Where available, HLA class I and class II types were obtained from metadata supplied by the sample provider rather than from assay-based typing. Samples came from the ongoing ImmuneRACE study (first 160 participants) plus 1,254 subjects from 6 global collaborators. The repertoires were released in a freely available public database meant as a resource for research on the immune response to SARS-CoV-2. The paper's findings and limits, for the study overall: How much clinical and demographic metadata was included differed by source and by participant, and the metadata was provided uncurated.

Trimming removed 1 base from V and 2 bases from J, leaving 8 bases between the germline ends. The CDR3, cysteine through phenylalanine, is 14 amino acids long. Only the CDR3 DNA is retained, 42 bases long and in frame from the first base. Taken from the germline V gene, the CDR1 and CDR2 loops are SGHRS and YFSETQ. The immunoSEQ Assay, a bias-controlled multiplex PCR, was used to amplify TCRbeta CDR3 regions from genomic DNA. The paper's data handling went like this. Nucleated cell counts per sample were estimated from amplification of reference gene primers within the assay. Sequence reads were collapsed and filtered to measure the absolute abundance of every unique TCRbeta CDR3 rearrangement. For each sample, productive Simpson clonality was calculated as the square root of Simpson's diversity index over productive rearrangements. TCRdb holds this immuneACCESS table with in-frame rearrangements only. Some clones are missing; in checked studies, unresolved V genes explain under half, and the rest has no known cause. That table furnishes V, J and clone size, whereas the DNA furnished D and trimming. This sample gives about 190,000 clones in total; more than 75% of them show up just once. Approximately 13% of the sample is held by the ten biggest clonotypes.

About this clone itself: Its antigen is not yet known. Per-nucleotide qualities are absent, and no much larger clonotype sits a single base away.

In Seattle, one collaborating source enrolled patients while the infection was active and tracked those patients longitudinally over the course of disease. Whole blood was collected in K2EDTA tubes by collaborating institutions according to the institutions' own protocols. Collaborator samples were shipped for TCRbeta analysis as frozen whole blood, isolated PBMCs, or DNA extracted from either sample type. Here the chain combines TRBV5-1 and TRBJ2-3; the D gene is unclear. The receptor was isolated from a woman aged 70 to 79 with COVID-19, enrolled during active disease. The sequencing sample was made of peripheral blood. The sequence in DNA is TGCGCCAGCAGCTTGTTGCGCCCCACAGATACGCAGTATTTT. This gives the protein CASSLLRPTDTQYF. Beyond the CDR3, the reference TRBV5-1 and TRBJ2-3 genes provide the residues; the full variable domain reads: KAGVTQTPRYLIKTRGQQVTLSCSPISGHRSVSWYQQTPGQGLQFLFEYFSETQRNKGNFPGRFSGRQFSNSRSEMNVSTLELGDSALYLCASSLLRPTDTQYFGPGTRLTVL.